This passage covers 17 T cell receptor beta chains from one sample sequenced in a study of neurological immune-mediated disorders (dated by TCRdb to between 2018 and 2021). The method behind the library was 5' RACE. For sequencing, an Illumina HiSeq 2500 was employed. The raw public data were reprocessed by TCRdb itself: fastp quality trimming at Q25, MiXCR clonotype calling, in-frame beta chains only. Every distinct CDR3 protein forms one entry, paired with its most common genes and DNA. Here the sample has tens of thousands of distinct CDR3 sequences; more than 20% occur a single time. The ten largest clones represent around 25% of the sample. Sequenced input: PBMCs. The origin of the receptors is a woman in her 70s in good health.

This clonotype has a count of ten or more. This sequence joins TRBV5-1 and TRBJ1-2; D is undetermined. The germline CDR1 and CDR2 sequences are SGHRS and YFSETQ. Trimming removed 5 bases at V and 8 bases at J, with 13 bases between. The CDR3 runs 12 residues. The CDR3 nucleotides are TGCGCCAGCAGACCGGATTTGGAGGGCTACACCTTC. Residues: CASRPDLEGYTF.

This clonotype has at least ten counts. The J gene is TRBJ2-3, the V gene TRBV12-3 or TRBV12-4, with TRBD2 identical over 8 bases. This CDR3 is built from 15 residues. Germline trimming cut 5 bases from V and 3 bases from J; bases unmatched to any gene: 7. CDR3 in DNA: TGTGCCAGCAGTCACTTAGCGGGGTGGACAGATACGCAGTATTTT. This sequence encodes CASSHLAGWTDTQYF.

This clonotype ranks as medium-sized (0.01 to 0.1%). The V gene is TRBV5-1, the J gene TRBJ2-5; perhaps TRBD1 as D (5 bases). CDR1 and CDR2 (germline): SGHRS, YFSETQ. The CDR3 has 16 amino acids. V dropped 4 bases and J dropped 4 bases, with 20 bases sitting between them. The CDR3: CASSAAINRFGETQYF. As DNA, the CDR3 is TGCGCCAGCAGCGCGGCGATCAACAGGTTCGGAGAGACCCAGTACTTC.

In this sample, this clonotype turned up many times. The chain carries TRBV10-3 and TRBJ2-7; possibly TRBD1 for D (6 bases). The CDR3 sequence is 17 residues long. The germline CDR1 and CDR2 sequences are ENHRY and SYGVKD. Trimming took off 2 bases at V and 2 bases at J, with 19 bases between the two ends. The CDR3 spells CAISEADNRAPTYEQYF. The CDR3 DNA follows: TGTGCCATCAGTGAGGCCGATAACAGGGCTCCTACCTACGAGCAGTACTTC.

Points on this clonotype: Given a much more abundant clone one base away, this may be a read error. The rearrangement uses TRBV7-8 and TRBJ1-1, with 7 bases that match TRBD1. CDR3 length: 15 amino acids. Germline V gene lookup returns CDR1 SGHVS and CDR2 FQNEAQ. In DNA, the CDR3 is TGTGCCAACAGCGCTGTTACAGGGGTGAGCACTGAAGCTTTCTTT. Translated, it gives CANSAVTGVSTEAFF.

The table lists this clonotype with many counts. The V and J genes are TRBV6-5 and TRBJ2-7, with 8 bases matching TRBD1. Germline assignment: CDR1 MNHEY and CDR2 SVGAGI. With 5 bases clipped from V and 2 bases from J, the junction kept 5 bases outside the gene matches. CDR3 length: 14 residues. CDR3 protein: CASSRTGTAYEQYF. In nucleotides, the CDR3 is TGTGCCAGCAGTCGGACAGGGACCGCCTACGAGCAGTACTTC.

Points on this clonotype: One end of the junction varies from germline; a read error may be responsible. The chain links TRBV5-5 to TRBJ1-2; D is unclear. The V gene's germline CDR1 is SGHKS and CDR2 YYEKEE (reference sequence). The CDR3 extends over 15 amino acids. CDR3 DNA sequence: TGCGCCAGCAGCTTATCACAGACTTCGTACTATGGCTACACCTTC. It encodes CASSLSQTSYYGYTF.

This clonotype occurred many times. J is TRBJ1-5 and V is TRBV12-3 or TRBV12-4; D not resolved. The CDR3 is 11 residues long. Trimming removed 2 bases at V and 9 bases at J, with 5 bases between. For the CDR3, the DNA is TGTGCCAGCAGTTTAAATGGGCCCCAGCATTTT. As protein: CASSLNGPQHF.

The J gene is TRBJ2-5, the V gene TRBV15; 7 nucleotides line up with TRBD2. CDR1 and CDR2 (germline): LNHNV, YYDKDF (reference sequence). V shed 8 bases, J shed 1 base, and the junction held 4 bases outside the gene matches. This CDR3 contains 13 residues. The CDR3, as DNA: TGTGCCACCGATGGCGGGGGCCAAGAGACCCAGTACTTC. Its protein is CATDGGGQETQYF.

The CDR3 DNA reads as TGTGCCATCAGTGGGGCAGGGGAGAGGGCCAAAAACATTCAGTACTTC. Translation gives CAISGAGERAKNIQYF. This rearrangement joins TRBV10-3 to TRBJ2-4; possibly TRBD1 for D (6 bases). Between the trimmed V and J ends, which lost 4 bases and 1 base, there was a span of 14 bases. Germline-derived CDR1 and CDR2 are ENHRY and SYGVKD. The CDR3 loop spans 16 amino acids.

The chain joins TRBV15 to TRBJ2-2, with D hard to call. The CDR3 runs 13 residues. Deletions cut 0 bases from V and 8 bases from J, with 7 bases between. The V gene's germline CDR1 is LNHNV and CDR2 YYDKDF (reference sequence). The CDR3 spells CATSRDLRGELFF. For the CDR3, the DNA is TGTGCCACCAGCAGAGATCTACGGGGGGAGCTGTTTTTT. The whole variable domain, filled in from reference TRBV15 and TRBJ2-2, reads DAMVIQNPRYQVTQFGKPVTLSCSQTLNHNVMYWYQQKSSQAPKLLFHYYDKDFNNEADTPDNFQSRRPNTSFCFLDIRSPGLGDTAMYLCATSRDLRGELFFGEGSRLTVL.

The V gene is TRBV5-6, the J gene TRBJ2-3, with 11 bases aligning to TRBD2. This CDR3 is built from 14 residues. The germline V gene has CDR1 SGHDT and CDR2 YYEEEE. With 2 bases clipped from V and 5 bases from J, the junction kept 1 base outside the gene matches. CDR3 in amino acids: CASSFGLAGDTQYF. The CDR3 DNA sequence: TGTGCCAGCAGCTTCGGACTAGCGGGAGATACGCAGTATTTT.

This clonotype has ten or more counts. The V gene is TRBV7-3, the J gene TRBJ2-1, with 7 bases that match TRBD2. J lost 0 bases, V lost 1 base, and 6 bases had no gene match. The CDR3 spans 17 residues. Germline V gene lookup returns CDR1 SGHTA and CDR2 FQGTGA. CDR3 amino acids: CASSLNPSGSSYNEQFF. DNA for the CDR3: TGTGCCAGCAGCTTAAATCCTAGCGGAAGCTCCTACAATGAGCAGTTCTTC.

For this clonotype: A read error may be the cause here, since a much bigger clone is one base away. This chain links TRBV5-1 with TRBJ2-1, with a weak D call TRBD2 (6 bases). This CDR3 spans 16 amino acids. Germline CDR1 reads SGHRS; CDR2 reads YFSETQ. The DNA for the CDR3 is TGCGCCAGCAGCTTGGAGGTGGGGGGAGGTGGCAATGAGCAGTCCTTC. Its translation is CASSLEVGGGGNEQSF.

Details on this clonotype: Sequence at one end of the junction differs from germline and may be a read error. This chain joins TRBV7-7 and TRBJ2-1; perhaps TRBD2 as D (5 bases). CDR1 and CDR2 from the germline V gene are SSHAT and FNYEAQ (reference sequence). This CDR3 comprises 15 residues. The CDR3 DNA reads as TGTGCTAGCAGCTTAATCCGGGGTTCCTACAATGAGCAGTTCTTC. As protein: CASSLIRGSYNEQFF.

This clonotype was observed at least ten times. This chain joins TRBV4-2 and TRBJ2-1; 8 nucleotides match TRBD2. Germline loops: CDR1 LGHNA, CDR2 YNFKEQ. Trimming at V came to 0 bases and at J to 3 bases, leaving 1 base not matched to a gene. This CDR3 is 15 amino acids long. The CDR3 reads CASSQDGTSYNEQFF. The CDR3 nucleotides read TGTGCCAGCAGCCAAGATGGGACTAGCTACAATGAGCAGTTCTTC.

CDR3: CASSLQGGGGLRDTQYF. The CDR3 DNA is TGCGCCAGCAGCTTGCAAGGTGGCGGCGGACTCCGAGATACGCAGTATTTT. The chain links TRBV5-1 to TRBJ2-3, with D perhaps matching TRBD2 (5 bases). Trimming stripped 1 base from V and 5 bases from J, with 20 bases between. The CDR3 is made up of 17 amino acids. Germline lookup yields CDR1 SGHRS and CDR2 YFSETQ.